The 18 T cell receptor beta chains in this list originate from one sample, sequenced in a study of T cell changes during pregnancy in multiple sclerosis. Generated by immunoSEQ multiplex PCR, the TCRdb table keeps only in-frame clones and is missing some. The sample lists tens of thousands of clones, roughly 93% occurring once. The specimen comprised CD8+ T cells from peripheral blood mononuclear cells, sampled after pregnancy. Receptors were obtained from a female donor with multiple sclerosis, enrolled in a pregnancy study.

This chain connects TRBV2 to TRBJ2-3, with 9 positions matching TRBD1. The J segment lost 3 bases and the V segment lost 4 bases, leaving 2 bases of the junction unmatched. The germline V gene encodes CDR1 SNHLY and CDR2 FYNNEI. The CDR3 runs 14 residues. This chain's CDR3 is CASSGTGDTDTQYF. The CDR3 DNA follows: TGTGCCAGCAGTGGGACAGGGGATACAGATACGCAGTATTTT.

The chain recombines TRBV2 with TRBJ2-7; 14 bases are shared with TRBD2. Germline lookup yields CDR1 SNHLY and CDR2 FYNNEI. The CDR3 loop spans 15 amino acids. After removal of 9 bases from V and 7 bases from J, the junction contained 11 bases not matched to a gene. In DNA form, the CDR3 reads TGTGCCAGGGGAAAGGGACTAGCGGGGGCGGAAGAGCAGTACTTC. It encodes CARGKGLAGAEEQYF. The full variable domain, its missing parts supplied by reference TRBV2 and TRBJ2-7, is EPEVTQTPSHQVTQMGQEVILRCVPISNHLYFYWYRQILGQKVEFLVSFYNNEISEKSEIFDDQFSVERPDGSNFTLKIRSTKLEDSAMYFCARGKGLAGAEEQYFGPGTRLTVT.

The chain joins TRBV30 to TRBJ1-4; TRBD1 is a possible D gene (5 bases). Germline V lookup: CDR1 GTSNPN, CDR2 SVGIG (reference sequence). V was clipped by 5 bases and J by 7 bases, with 17 bases between them. CDR3 length: 14 amino acids. CDR3 nucleotide sequence: TGTGCCTGGGCCGTCGGGGCGCGGGGTGAAAAACTGTTTTTT. As protein: CAWAVGARGEKLFF.

CDR3 amino acids: CASSSDRFNEQFF. The CDR3, as DNA: TGCGCCAGCAGCTCCGACAGATTCAATGAGCAGTTCTTC. This chain links TRBV5-1 with TRBJ2-1; TRBD1 is a possible D gene (5 bases). V was pared by 3 bases and J by 6 bases, with 10 bases between. The germline CDR1 and CDR2 sequences are SGHRS and YFSETQ. The CDR3 is 13 amino acids. Based on the CDR3 plus reference TRBV5-1 and TRBJ2-1, the full variable domain is KAGVTQTPRYLIKTRGQQVTLSCSPISGHRSVSWYQQTPGQGLQFLFEYFSETQRNKGNFPGRFSGRQFSNSRSEMNVSTLELGDSALYLCASSSDRFNEQFFGPGTRLTVL.

V is TRBV4-3 and J is TRBJ1-1; D may be TRBD1 (5 bases). The germline V gene encodes CDR1 LGHNA and CDR2 YSLEER. Deletions cut 1 base from V and 6 bases from J, with 12 bases between. The CDR3 is made up of 14 amino acids. In nucleotides, the CDR3 is TGCGCCAGCAGCCAAGTTACGGGGGTTGCTGAAGCTTTCTTT. Translating gives CASSQVTGVAEAFF.

The chain combines TRBV6-1 with TRBJ1-2; the D gene is possibly TRBD1 (5 bases). Germline V gene data show CDR1 as MNHNS and CDR2 as SASEGT. Trimming took 1 base from V and 4 from J, leaving 10 bases between them. This CDR3 contains 14 residues. CDR3 residues: CASSEGQGGYGYTF. The CDR3 nucleotides are TGTGCCAGCAGTGAAGGGCAGGGAGGCTATGGCTACACCTTC.

This clone appeared a few times. The chain is built from TRBV6-1 and TRBJ1-5; D gene uncertain. Deletions cut 6 bases from V and 7 bases from J, with 19 bases between. Germline-derived CDR1 and CDR2 are MNHNS and SASEGT. The CDR3 extends over 15 amino acids. The CDR3 spells CASRPSSDGSQPQHF. CDR3 sequence (DNA): TGTGCCAGCAGGCCGAGCAGTGATGGTAGCCAGCCCCAGCATTTT.

This clone was detected once. This chain links TRBV6-1 with TRBJ2-1, with 9 bases identical to TRBD2. Germline V gene data show CDR1 as MNHNS and CDR2 as SASEGT. This CDR3 region has 13 residues. The V gene end was trimmed by 5 bases and the J gene end by 7 bases; junction bases not matched to a gene: 3. Written as DNA, the CDR3 is TGTGCCAGCAGTTGGACTAGCGTAAATGAGCAGTTCTTC. This sequence encodes CASSWTSVNEQFF.

The gene calls are TRBV14 and TRBJ2-2; 10 nucleotides line up with TRBD1. In germline, CDR1 is SGHDN, CDR2 FVKESK. The CDR3 loop spans 15 amino acids. The V segment lost 5 bases and the J segment 7 bases; nucleotides outside the gene matches: 7. The CDR3 DNA reads TGTGCCAGCAGCTCGACAGGGGGCTACAGCGGGGAGCTGTTTTTT. This gives the protein CASSSTGGYSGELFF.

CDR3 DNA sequence: TGTGCCAGCAGTGGAGAGTACAGGGGCGGGACCGGGGAGCTGTTTTTT. Translation gives CASSGEYRGGTGELFF. This chain links TRBV25-1 with TRBJ2-2; TRBD1 matches 7 bases. The CDR3 runs to 16 residues. The germline CDR1 and CDR2 sequences are MGHDK and SYGVNS. J gave up 5 bases and V 4 bases, and 10 bases lay outside the gene matches.

The CDR3 is CASSLDEAYEQYF. The CDR3 DNA reads as TGTGCCAGCAGCTTAGATGAGGCGTACGAGCAGTACTTC. The chain carries TRBV11-2 and TRBJ2-7; D is unresolved. The CDR3 consists of 13 residues. V was pared by 0 bases and J by 4 bases, with 7 bases between. CDR1 is SGHAT and CDR2 is FQNNGV in the germline V gene.

The gene calls are TRBV7-9 and TRBJ2-7; 10 bases map to TRBD1. Germline V gene data show CDR1 as SEHNR and CDR2 as FQNEAQ (reference sequence). The CDR3 consists of 16 residues. The V and J ends lost 5 bases and 6 bases, in that order; junction bases with no gene match: 13. The CDR3 DNA reads TGTGCCAGCAGCGCCTCACCGGGACAGGGGTTGGGCGAGCAGTACTTC. It yields the protein CASSASPGQGLGEQYF.

The rearrangement joins TRBV5-1 to TRBJ1-1, with TRBD1 matching over 8 bases. J gave up 0 bases and V 4 bases, and 11 bases lay outside the gene matches. CDR1 SGHRS and CDR2 YFSETQ come from the germline V gene. The CDR3 sequence is 17 residues long. Here the CDR3 DNA reads TGCGCCAGCAGCCCCTTTAGACAGGGGCCGGTGAACACTGAAGCTTTCTTT. It codes for CASSPFRQGPVNTEAFF.

Here the CDR3 DNA reads TGCGCCAGCAGCCAAGTGGGCCGTGAGCAGTTCTTC. Residues: CASSQVGREQFF. The V call is TRBV4-1, the J call TRBJ2-1; D gene ambiguous. V was trimmed by 1 base and J by 9 bases, leaving 7 bases between them. Germline CDR1 MGHRA, CDR2 YSYEKL. The CDR3 is 12 amino acids.

The chain joins TRBV6-1 to TRBJ2-4; possible D gene TRBD2, 5 bases. The V end was cut by 8 bases, the J end by 4 bases, with 15 bases between. The CDR3 contains 14 residues. CDR1 MNHNS and CDR2 SASEGT come from the germline V gene. The CDR3 DNA reads as TGTGCCAGCGTGCCGACCCTAGCTAAAAACATTCAGTACTTC. Its translation: CASVPTLAKNIQYF.

The chain combines TRBV2 with TRBJ1-1, with D tentatively TRBD1 (5 bases). The CDR3 loop spans 13 amino acids. The V gene's germline CDR1 is SNHLY and CDR2 FYNNEI. This CDR3 reads CATKPGRGTEAFF. The CDR3 DNA reads TGTGCAACAAAGCCAGGTAGGGGAACTGAAGCTTTCTTT. Based on the CDR3 plus reference TRBV2 and TRBJ1-1, the full variable domain is EPEVTQTPSHQVTQMGQEVILRCVPISNHLYFYWYRQILGQKVEFLVSFYNNEISEKSEIFDDQFSVERPDGSNFTLKIRSTKLEDSAMYFCATKPGRGTEAFFGQGTRLTVV.

The table lists this clone with a few counts. The chain links TRBV9 to TRBJ2-1; D gene ambiguous. The V gene lost 4 bases and the J gene lost 4 bases, with 15 bases spanning the gap. Germline CDR1 reads SGDLS; CDR2 reads YYNGEE. This CDR3 has 15 amino acids. This chain's CDR3 is CASSPTPDQYNEQFF. In nucleotides, the CDR3 is TGTGCCAGCAGCCCCACCCCTGATCAGTACAATGAGCAGTTCTTC.

The chain joins TRBV7-9 to TRBJ1-1; D might be TRBD1 (6 bases). Germline V gives CDR1 SEHNR, CDR2 FQNEAQ (reference sequence). The length of the CDR3 is 12 residues. V lost 3 bases and J 6 bases, leaving 8 bases between the germline ends. The CDR3: CASSFGGAEAFF. CDR3 in DNA: TGTGCCAGCAGCTTTGGGGGCGCTGAAGCTTTCTTT.